This TCR beta chain came from a study of T cells in Graves' hyperthyroidism and ophthalmopathy. Study-level information: It was at initial diagnosis, before any treatment, that peripheral blood was collected.

Trimming shortened V by 1 base and J by 11 bases, and 20 bases separated the two germline ends. The CDR3 spans 14 residues. CDR1 DFQATT and CDR2 SNEGSKA come from the germline V gene (reference sequence). Note on this clonotype: The antigen is not known.

Study-wide findings and caveats: Most expanded thyroid clonotypes above 0.001 recurred in blood.

RNA transcripts gave rise to amplified TCR beta CDR3 regions. Primed by the HTBI set, a first-round RT-PCR was run on the TCR CDR3. TCRdb passed the multiplex PCR reads through MiXCR, listing each CDR3 protein once. The sample records nearly 750,000 distinct CDR3 sequences, 30% to 40% being singletons. This sequence originates from a woman aged 40 to 50 with Graves' hyperthyroidism. The genes are TRBV20-1 and TRBJ2-5; possible D gene TRBD1, 7 bases. Sequenced: blood. CDR3 DNA sequence: TGCAGTGCTAGAGCGGCGGGGAGGCAGGGGGTTCAGTACTTC. As protein: CSARAAGRQGVQYF.